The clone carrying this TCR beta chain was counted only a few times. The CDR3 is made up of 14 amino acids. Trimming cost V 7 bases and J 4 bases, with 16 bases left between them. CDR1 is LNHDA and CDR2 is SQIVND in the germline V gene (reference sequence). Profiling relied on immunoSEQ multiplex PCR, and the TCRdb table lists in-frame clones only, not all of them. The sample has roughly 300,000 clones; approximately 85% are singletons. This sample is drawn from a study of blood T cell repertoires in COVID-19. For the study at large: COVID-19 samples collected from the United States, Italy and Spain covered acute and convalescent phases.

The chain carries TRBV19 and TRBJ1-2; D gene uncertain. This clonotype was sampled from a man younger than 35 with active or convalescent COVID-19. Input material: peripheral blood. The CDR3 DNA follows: TGTGCCAGTACATCCGGACGGGAGGGCTATGGCTACACCTTC. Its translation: CASTSGREGYGYTF.